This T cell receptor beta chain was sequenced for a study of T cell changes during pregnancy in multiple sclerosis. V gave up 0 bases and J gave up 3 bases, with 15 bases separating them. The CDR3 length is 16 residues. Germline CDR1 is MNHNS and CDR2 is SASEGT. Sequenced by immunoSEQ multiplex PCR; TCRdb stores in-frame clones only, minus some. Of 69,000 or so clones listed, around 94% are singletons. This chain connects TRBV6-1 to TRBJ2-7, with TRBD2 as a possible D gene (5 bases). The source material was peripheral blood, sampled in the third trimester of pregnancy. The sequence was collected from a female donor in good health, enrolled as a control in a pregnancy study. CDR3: CASSEARVAGNYEQYF. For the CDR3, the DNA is TGTGCCAGCAGTGAAGCGAGAGTGGCCGGGAACTACGAGCAGTACTTC.